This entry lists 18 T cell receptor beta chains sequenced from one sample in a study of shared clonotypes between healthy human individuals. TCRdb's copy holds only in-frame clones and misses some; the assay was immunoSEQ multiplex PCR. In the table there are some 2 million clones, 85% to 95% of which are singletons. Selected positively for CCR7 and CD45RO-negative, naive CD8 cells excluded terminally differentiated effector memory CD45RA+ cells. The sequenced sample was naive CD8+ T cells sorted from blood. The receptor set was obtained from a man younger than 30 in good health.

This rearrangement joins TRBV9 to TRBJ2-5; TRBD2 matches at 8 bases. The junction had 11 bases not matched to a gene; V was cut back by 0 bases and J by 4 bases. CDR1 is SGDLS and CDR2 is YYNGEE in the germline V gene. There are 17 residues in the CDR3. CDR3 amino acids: CASSVGSSGPEGETQYF. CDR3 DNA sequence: TGTGCCAGCAGCGTAGGATCTAGCGGGCCGGAGGGAGAGACCCAGTACTTC.

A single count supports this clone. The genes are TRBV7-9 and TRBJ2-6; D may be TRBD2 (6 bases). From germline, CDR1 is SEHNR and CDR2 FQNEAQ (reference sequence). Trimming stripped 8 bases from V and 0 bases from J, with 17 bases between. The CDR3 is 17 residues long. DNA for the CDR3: TGTGCCAGCTCCAGAATAGCGGAAACCTCTGGGGCCAACGTCCTGACTTTC. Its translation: CASSRIAETSGANVLTF.

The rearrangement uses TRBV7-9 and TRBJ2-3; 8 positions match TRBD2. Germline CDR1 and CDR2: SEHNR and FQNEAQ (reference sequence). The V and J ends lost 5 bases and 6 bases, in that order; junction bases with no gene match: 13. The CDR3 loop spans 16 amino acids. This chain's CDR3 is CASSPVRAGVADTQYF. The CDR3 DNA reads TGTGCCAGCAGCCCAGTCAGAGCGGGAGTGGCGGATACGCAGTATTTT.

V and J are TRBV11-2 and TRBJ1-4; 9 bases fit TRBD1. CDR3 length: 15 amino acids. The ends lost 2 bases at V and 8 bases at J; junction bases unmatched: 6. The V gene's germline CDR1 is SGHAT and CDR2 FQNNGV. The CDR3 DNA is TGTGCCAGCAGCTTAATGGGACAGGGCCTAGAAAAACTGTTTTTT. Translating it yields CASSLMGQGLEKLFF.

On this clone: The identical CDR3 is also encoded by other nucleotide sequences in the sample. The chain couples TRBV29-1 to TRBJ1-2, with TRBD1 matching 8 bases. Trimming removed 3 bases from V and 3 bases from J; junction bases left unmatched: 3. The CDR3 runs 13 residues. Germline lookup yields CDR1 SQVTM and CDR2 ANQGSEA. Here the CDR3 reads CSVEETGDYGYTF. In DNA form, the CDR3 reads TGCAGCGTTGAGGAGACAGGGGACTATGGCTACACCTTC.

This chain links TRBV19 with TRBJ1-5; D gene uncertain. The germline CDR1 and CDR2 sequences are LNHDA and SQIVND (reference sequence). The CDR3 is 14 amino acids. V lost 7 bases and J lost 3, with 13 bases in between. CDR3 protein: CASTSAGLNQPQHF. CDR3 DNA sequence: TGTGCCAGTACGTCGGCAGGCCTCAATCAGCCCCAGCATTTT. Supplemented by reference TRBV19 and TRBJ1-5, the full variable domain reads DGGITQSPKYLFRKEGQNVTLSCEQNLNHDAMYWYRQDPGQGLRLIYYSQIVNDFQKGDIAEGYSVSREKKESFPLTVTSAQKNPTAFYLCASTSAGLNQPQHFGDGTRLSIL.

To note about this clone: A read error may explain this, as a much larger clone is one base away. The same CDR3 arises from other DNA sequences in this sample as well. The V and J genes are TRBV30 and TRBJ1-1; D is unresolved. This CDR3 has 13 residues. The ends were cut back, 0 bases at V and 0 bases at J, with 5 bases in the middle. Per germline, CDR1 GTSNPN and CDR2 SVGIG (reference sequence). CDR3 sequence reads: CAWSVAVNTEAFF. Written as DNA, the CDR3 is TGTGCCTGGAGTGTAGCAGTGAACACTGAAGCTTTCTTT.

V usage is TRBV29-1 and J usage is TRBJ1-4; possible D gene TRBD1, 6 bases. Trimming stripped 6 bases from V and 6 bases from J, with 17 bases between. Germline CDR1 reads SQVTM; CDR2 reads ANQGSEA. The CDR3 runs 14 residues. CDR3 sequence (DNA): TGCAGCGTGCTGACCCCAGGGGAGGATGAAAAACTGTTTTTT. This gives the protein CSVLTPGEDEKLFF. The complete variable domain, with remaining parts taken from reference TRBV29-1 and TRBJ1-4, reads SAVISQKPSRDICQRGTSLTIQCQVDSQVTMMFWYRQQPGQSLTLIATANQGSEATYESGFVIDKFPISRPNLTFSTLTVSNMSPEDSSIYLCSVLTPGEDEKLFFGSGTQLSVL.

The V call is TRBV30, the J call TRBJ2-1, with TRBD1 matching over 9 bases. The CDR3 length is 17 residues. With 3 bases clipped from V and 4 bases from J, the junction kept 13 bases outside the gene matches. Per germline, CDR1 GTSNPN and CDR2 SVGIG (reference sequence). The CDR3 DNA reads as TGTGCCTGGAGCCGGGACAGGGCCCTTTACATATACAATGAGCAGTTCTTC. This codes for CAWSRDRALYIYNEQFF.

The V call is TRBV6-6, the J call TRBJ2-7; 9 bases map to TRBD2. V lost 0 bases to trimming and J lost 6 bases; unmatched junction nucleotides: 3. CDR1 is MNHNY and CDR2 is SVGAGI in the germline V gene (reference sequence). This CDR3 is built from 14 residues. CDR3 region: CASSYSFSGGEQYF. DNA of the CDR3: TGTGCCAGCAGTTACTCATTTAGCGGGGGCGAGCAGTACTTC.

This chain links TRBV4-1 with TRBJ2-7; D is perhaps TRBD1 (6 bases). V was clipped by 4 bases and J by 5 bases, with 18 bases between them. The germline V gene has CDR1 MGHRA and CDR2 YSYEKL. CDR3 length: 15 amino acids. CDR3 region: CASSPSQGGTNEQYF. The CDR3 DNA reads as TGCGCCAGCAGCCCTTCACAGGGTGGGACGAACGAGCAGTACTTC.

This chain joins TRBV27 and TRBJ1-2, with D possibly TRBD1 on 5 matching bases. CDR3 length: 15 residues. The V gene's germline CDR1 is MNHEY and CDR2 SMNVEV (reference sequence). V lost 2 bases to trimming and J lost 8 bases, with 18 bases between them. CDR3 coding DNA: TGTGCCAGCAGTTTAACCGCGGGGGATCCGGAAGGCTACACCTTC. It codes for CASSLTAGDPEGYTF.

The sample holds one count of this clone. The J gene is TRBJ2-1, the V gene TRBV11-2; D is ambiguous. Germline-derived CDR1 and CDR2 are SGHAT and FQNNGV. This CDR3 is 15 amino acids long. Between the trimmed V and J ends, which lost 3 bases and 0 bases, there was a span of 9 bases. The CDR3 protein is CASSFSLSSYNEQFF. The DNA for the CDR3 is TGTGCCAGCAGCTTCTCCCTGAGCTCCTACAATGAGCAGTTCTTC.

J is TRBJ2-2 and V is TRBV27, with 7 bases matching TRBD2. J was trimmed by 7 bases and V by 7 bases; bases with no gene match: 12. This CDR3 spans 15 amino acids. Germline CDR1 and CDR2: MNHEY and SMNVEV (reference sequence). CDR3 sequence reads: CASNRQAGDLGELFF. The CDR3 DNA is TGTGCCAGCAACCGGCAGGCGGGAGACCTCGGGGAGCTGTTTTTT.

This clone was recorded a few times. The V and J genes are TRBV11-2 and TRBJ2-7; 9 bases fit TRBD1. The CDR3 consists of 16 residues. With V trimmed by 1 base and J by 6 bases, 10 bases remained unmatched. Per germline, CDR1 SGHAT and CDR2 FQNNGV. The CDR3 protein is CASSLVSGQGFCEQYF. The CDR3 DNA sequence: TGTGCCAGCAGCTTAGTGTCGGGACAGGGTTTTTGCGAGCAGTACTTC.

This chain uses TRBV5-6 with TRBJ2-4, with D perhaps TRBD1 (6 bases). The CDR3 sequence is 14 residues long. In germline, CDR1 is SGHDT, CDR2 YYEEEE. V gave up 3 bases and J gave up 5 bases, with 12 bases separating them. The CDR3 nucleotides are TGTGCCAGCAGCTCGACAGGTATAGAAAACATTCAGTACTTC. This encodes CASSSTGIENIQYF.

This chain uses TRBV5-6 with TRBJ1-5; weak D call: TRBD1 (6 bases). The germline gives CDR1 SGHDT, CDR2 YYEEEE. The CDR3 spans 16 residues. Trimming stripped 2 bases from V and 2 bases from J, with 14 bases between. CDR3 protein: CASSLISQGRNQPQHF. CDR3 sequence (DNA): TGTGCCAGCAGCTTAATCTCACAGGGTCGCAATCAGCCCCAGCATTTT.

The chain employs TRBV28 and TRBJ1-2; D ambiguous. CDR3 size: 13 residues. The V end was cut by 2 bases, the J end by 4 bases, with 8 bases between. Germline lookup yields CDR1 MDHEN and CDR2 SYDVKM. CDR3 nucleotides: TGTGCCAGCAGTTTAGGGGAAAGCTATGGCTACACCTTC. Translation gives CASSLGESYGYTF.